These 10 T cell receptor beta chains share one sample of origin, sequenced in a study of blood T cell repertoires in COVID-19. The table came from immunoSEQ multiplex PCR; TCRdb's copy has only in-frame clones and leaves some out. The sample shows around 150,000 clones, around 85% of them seen only once. Material for sequencing was peripheral blood. All receptors come from a man aged 60 to 75 with active or convalescent COVID-19.

This rearrangement joins TRBV25-1 to TRBJ1-2, with 10 positions matching TRBD1. The length of the CDR3 is 14 residues. V lost 6 bases to trimming and J lost 3 bases; unmatched junction nucleotides: 4. Germline V lookup: CDR1 MGHDK, CDR2 SYGVNS. The CDR3 sequence: CASSKDRGDYGYTF. The CDR3 DNA is TGTGCCAGCAGCAAGGACAGGGGGGACTATGGCTACACCTTC.

The chain combines TRBV7-8 with TRBJ1-2; TRBD1 might be the D (5 bases). The CDR3 spans 16 residues. Germline V lookup: CDR1 SGHVS, CDR2 FQNEAQ. V was trimmed by 5 bases and J by 7 bases, leaving 23 bases between them. The CDR3 here is CASSLLAGTQTRGYTF. Here the CDR3 DNA reads TGTGCCAGCAGCCTGCTAGCCGGGACTCAGACCCGTGGCTACACCTTC.

This clone has just one count. The chain carries TRBV5-1 and TRBJ1-1; D is possibly TRBD1 (6 bases). Trimming took off 4 bases at V and 2 bases at J, with 15 bases between the two ends. The germline gives CDR1 SGHRS, CDR2 YFSETQ. This CDR3 has 15 amino acids. CDR3 amino acids: CASSPRQGSNTEAFF. CDR3 nucleotides: TGCGCCAGCAGCCCGCGGCAGGGGTCTAACACTGAAGCTTTCTTT.

The chain recombines TRBV6-5 with TRBJ1-2; D gene uncertain. Germline CDR1 is MNHEY and CDR2 is SVGAGI. The V end lost 5 bases, the J end lost 5 bases, and 18 bases lay between the germline ends. This CDR3 has 15 residues. The CDR3 spells CASSRSGRDRYGYTF. In DNA form, the CDR3 reads TGTGCCAGCAGTCGCTCCGGGAGGGATAGGTATGGCTACACCTTC.

The chain couples TRBV5-4 to TRBJ1-1, with 9 bases fitting TRBD1. Germline trimming cut 3 bases from V and 6 bases from J; bases unmatched to any gene: 12. CDR1 and CDR2 (germline): SGHNT, YYREEE (reference sequence). The CDR3 has 16 amino acids. In DNA, the CDR3 is TGTGCCAGCAGCTGGGGGGGACAGGGCTCGACAGCTGAAGCTTTCTTT. This encodes CASSWGGQGSTAEAFF.

V gene TRBV11-2 combines with J gene TRBJ2-3; D may be TRBD1 (5 bases). Trimming took 1 base from V and 4 from J, leaving 9 bases between them. The CDR3 is made up of 14 amino acids. Germline-derived CDR1 and CDR2 are SGHAT and FQNNGV. CDR3 region: CASSLGGAPDTQYF. CDR3 nucleotides: TGTGCCAGCAGCTTAGGTGGGGCCCCAGATACGCAGTATTTT.

This clone appeared a few times. This sequence joins TRBV18 and TRBJ1-3, with D possibly being TRBD1 (6 bases). The CDR3 loop spans 17 amino acids. Per germline, CDR1 KGHSH and CDR2 LQKENI. Trimming took 1 base from V and 0 from J, leaving 13 bases between them. The CDR3 protein is CASSPQKGDTSGNTIYF. The CDR3 coding sequence is TGTGCCAGCTCACCACAAAAGGGGGACACCTCTGGAAACACCATATATTTT.

The gene calls are TRBV2 and TRBJ1-2, with D possibly TRBD1 on 5 matching bases. Germline V gene data show CDR1 as SNHLY and CDR2 as FYNNEI. This CDR3 is built from 14 residues. V lost 8 bases and J lost 0, with 13 bases in between. CDR3 protein: CASSTADSNYGYTF. CDR3 nucleotides: TGTGCCAGCTCGACAGCAGATTCTAACTATGGCTACACCTTC.

The chain links TRBV5-8 to TRBJ1-4, with D hard to call. The CDR3 spans 15 residues. Trimming took off 6 bases at V and 5 bases at J, with 17 bases between the two ends. CDR1 is SGHTS, CDR2 YDEGEE, per germline. In nucleotides, the CDR3 is TGTGCCAGCACCCCCCAGATATTGAAAAATGAAAAACTGTTTTTT. This translates into CASTPQILKNEKLFF.

The table lists this clone with a few counts. Germline and junction disagree at one end, which may indicate a read error. The chain links TRBV9 to TRBJ2-5; possibly TRBD2 for D (5 bases). This CDR3 has 11 amino acids. Germline assignment: CDR1 SGDLS and CDR2 YYNGEE. The CDR3 loop reads CASGGQETQYF. The CDR3 DNA follows: TGCGCTTCTGGAGGCCAAGAGACCCAGTACTTC.